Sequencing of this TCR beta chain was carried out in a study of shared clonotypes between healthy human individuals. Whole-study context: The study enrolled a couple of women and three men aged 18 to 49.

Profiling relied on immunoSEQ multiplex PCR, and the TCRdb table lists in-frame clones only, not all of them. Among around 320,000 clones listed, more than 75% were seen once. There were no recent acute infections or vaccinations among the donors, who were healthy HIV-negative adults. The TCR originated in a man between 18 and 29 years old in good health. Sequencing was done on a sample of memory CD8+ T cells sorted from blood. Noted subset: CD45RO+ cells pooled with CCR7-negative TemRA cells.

CDR3 DNA sequence: TGTGCCAGCAGCTTAGCGACCGGGGAGCTGTTTTTT. As protein: CASSLATGELFF. The chain employs TRBV7-9 and TRBJ2-2; D is undetermined. V was trimmed by 0 bases and J by 5 bases, leaving 1 base between them. CDR3 length equals 12 residues. Per germline, CDR1 SEHNR and CDR2 FQNEAQ (reference sequence).